This entry features one T cell receptor beta chain sequence. The source of the sample is a study of control samples from healthy donors and cancer patients. This CDR3 is built from 15 residues. Trimming took 9 bases from V and 4 from J, leaving 19 bases between them. Germline V gene sequence: CDR1 MDHEN, CDR2 SYDVKM. TCRdb keeps only in-frame clones here, not all; method: immunoSEQ multiplex PCR. The sample records 160,000 or so clones, 92% being singletons. The receptor's source is a woman in her thirties in good health. V and J are TRBV28 and TRBJ1-5; no firm D call. Sequenced sample: blood. CDR3 sequence (DNA): TGTGCCAGTCTCCCACCCGGGTTCGGGAATCAGCCCCAGCATTTT. This gives the protein CASLPPGFGNQPQHF.